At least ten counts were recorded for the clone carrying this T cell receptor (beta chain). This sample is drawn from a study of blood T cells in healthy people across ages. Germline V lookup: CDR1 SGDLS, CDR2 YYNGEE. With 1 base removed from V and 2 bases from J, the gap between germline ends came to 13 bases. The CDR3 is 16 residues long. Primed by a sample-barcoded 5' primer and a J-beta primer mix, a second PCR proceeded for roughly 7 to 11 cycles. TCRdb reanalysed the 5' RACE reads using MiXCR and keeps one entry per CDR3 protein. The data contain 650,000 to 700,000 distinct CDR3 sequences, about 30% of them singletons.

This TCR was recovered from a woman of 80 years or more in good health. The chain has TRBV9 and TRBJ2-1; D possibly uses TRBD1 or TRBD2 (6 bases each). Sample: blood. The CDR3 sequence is CASSVNTGATYNEQFF. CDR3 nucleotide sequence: TGTGCCAGCAGCGTAAATACGGGGGCCACCTACAATGAGCAGTTCTTC.